This TCR beta chain was observed in a study of shared clonotypes between healthy human individuals. V was pared by 7 bases and J by 7 bases, with 5 bases of the junction left unmatched. The CDR3 contains 11 residues. Germline assignment: CDR1 SQVTM and CDR2 ANQGSEA. CD8 cells classed as naive were CD45RO-negative and positively selected for CCR7, excluding terminally differentiated effector memory CD45RA+ cells. This table comes from immunoSEQ multiplex PCR, and its TCRdb copy is limited to in-frame clones, with some not included. The table has approximately 2,000,000 clones, 80% to 95% seen once. Sequencing used naive CD8+ T cells from PBMCs. The sequence was obtained from a man aged 18 to 35 in good health. Some clones in this sample may be carry-over from other donors' samples. The chain links TRBV29-1 to TRBJ1-1; 8 nucleotides align to TRBD1. The CDR3 DNA is TGCAGCGACAGACAGGGGCTTGAAGCTTTCTTT. As protein: CSDRQGLEAFF.